This T cell receptor (beta chain) was sequenced in a study of T cells in Graves' hyperthyroidism and ophthalmopathy. Study results and caveats: The model anticipated ophthalmopathy a median about six months pre-onset.

It was RNA transcripts that yielded the amplified TCR beta CDR3 regions. Using the HTBI primer set, a first-round RT-PCR was run on the TCR CDR3. TCRdb re-derived calls from the multiplex PCR reads in MiXCR, one entry per CDR3 protein. The sample carries about half a million distinct CDR3 sequences, about 20% recorded once. When ophthalmopathy did not progress within 18 months, Graves' hyperthyroidism was considered stable. Uncontrolled infection, other autoimmune disease, pregnancy or lactation excluded patients. PBMCs were sourced from around 10 ml fresh peripheral blood. This clonotype was detected ten times or more. Antigen: not known. V lost 5 bases, J lost 7 bases, and 19 bases stayed unmatched. The CDR3 loop spans 17 amino acids. Per germline, CDR1 SEHNR and CDR2 FQNEAQ (reference sequence).

The chain has TRBV7-9 and TRBJ1-1; 7 bases line up with TRBD1. This receptor was obtained from a young man with Graves' hyperthyroidism. Sequencing used blood. DNA for the CDR3: TGTGCCAGCAGCCCGGAAGGACAGGCCTTGGCTGGACTTGAAGCTTTCTTT. This codes for CASSPEGQALAGLEAFF.